This TCR beta chain was obtained from a study of blood T cell repertoires in COVID-19. This CDR3 region has 14 residues. V lost 5 bases, J lost 4 bases, and 11 bases lay in between. Germline V gene data show CDR1 as KGHDR and CDR2 as SFDVKD. Sequenced by immunoSEQ multiplex PCR; TCRdb stores in-frame clones only, minus some. This table has approximately 65,000 clones, roughly 80% appearing once. This receptor was identified in a woman aged 35 to 49 with acute COVID-19. The gene calls are TRBV24-1 and TRBJ1-5; the D is unclear. Material for sequencing was PBMCs or T cells enriched from blood (not recorded which). The CDR3 spells CATSAPGWNQPQHF. DNA for the CDR3: TGTGCCACCAGTGCCCCGGGGTGGAATCAGCCCCAGCATTTT.